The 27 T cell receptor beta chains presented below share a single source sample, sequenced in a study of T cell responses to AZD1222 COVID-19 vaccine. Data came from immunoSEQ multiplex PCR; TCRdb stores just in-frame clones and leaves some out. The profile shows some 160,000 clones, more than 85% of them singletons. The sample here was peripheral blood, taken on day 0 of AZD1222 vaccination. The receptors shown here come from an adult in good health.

The CDR3 bases are TGTGCCAGCAGCTTAGGAAATCCGGGAAACACCATATATTTT. As protein: CASSLGNPGNTIYF. The chain is built from TRBV11-2 and TRBJ1-3, with D unclear. Trimming cost V 1 base and J 4 bases, with 8 bases left between them. This CDR3 has 14 residues. The germline CDR1 and CDR2 sequences are SGHAT and FQNNGV.

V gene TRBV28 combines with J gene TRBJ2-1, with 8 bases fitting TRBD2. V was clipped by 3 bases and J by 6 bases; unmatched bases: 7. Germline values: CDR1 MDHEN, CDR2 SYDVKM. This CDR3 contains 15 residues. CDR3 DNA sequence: TGTGCCAGCAGTTTGAGCGGGAGTGGCCCCAATGAGCAGTTCTTC. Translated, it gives CASSLSGSGPNEQFF.

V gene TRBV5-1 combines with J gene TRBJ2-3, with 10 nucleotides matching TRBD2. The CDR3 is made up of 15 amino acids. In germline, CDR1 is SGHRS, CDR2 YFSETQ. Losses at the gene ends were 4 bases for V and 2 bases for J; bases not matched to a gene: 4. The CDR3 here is CASSVGLANTDTQYF. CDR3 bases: TGCGCCAGCAGCGTGGGACTAGCGAACACAGATACGCAGTATTTT.

The CDR3 spells CASSRRTGGTGANVLTF. The DNA of the CDR3 is TGTGCCAGCAGCCGTCGTACAGGGGGTACTGGGGCCAACGTCCTGACTTTC. The chain employs TRBV5-4 and TRBJ2-6; 8 bases fit TRBD1. V was clipped by 4 bases and J by 2 bases; unmatched bases: 8. CDR3 length equals 17 residues. Germline CDR1 SGHNT, CDR2 YYREEE (reference sequence).

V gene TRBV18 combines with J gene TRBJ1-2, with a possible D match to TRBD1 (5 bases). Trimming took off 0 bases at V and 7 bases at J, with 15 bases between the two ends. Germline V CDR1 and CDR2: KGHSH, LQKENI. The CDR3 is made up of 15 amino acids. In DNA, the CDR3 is TGTGCCAGCTCACCACCGGTGGGGAGGGGAACTGGCTACACCTTC. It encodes CASSPPVGRGTGYTF.

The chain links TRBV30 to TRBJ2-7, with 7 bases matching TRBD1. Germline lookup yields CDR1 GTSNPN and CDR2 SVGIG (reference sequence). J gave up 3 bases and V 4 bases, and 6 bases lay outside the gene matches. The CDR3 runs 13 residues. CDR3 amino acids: CAWTDRQGYEQYF. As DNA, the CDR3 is TGTGCCTGGACCGACCGACAGGGCTACGAGCAGTACTTC.

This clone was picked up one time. CDR3 sequence: CASREAGGPGEQFF. DNA for the CDR3: TGCGCCAGCAGGGAGGCGGGAGGGCCCGGTGAGCAGTTCTTC. The chain couples TRBV10-2 to TRBJ2-1; 9 bases line up with TRBD2. The CDR3 is made up of 14 amino acids. Germline lookup yields CDR1 WSHSY and CDR2 SAAADI. V lost 6 bases and J lost 9; bases outside the gene matches: 9.

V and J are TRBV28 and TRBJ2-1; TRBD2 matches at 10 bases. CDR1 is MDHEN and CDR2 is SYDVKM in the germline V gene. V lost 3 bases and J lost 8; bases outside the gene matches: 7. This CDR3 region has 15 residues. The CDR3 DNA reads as TGTGCCAGCAGTTTCGAGCGGGAGGGGTTAGATGAGCAGTTCTTC. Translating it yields CASSFEREGLDEQFF.

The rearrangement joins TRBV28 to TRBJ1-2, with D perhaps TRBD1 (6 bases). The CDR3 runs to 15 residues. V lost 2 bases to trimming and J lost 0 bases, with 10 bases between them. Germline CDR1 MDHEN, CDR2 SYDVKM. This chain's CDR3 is CASSLGGTTNYGYTF. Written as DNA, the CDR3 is TGTGCCAGCAGTTTAGGTGGGACAACTAACTATGGCTACACCTTC.

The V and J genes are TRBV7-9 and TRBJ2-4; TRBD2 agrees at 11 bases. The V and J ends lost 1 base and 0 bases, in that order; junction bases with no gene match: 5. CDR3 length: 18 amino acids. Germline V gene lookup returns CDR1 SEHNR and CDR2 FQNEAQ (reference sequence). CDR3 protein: CASSLGGTSGQAKNIQYF. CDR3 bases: TGTGCCAGCAGCTTAGGAGGGACTAGCGGACAAGCCAAAAACATTCAGTACTTC.

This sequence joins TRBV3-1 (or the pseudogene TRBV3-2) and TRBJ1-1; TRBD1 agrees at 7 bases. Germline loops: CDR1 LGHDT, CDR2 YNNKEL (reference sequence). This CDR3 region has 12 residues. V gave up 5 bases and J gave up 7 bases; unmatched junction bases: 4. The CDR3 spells CASSSRGHEAFF. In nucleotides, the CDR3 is TGTGCCAGCAGCTCGAGGGGGCATGAAGCTTTCTTT.

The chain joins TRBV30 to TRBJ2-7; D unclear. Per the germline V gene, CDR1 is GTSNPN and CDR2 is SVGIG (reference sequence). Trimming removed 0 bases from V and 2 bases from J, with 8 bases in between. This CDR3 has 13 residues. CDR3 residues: CAWSVVGPYEQYF. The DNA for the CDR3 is TGTGCCTGGAGTGTTGTGGGCCCCTACGAGCAGTACTTC.

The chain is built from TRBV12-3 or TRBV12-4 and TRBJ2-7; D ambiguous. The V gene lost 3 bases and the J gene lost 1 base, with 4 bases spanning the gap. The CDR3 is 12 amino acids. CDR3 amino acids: CASSFRSYEQYF. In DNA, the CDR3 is TGTGCCAGCAGTTTCCGGTCCTACGAGCAGTACTTC.

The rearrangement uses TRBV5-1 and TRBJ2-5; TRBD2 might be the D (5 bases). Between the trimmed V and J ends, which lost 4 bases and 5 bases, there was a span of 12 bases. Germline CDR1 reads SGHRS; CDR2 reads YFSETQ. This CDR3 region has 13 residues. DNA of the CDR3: TGCGCCAGCAGCCCGGGGTCGGGGGAGACCCAGTACTTC. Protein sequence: CASSPGSGETQYF.

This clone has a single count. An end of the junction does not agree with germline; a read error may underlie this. CDR3: CAVRDRSNEKLFF. As DNA, the CDR3 is TGTGCCGTCAGGGACAGGAGTAATGAAAAACTGTTTTTT. This chain joins TRBV10-3 and TRBJ1-4, with 8 positions matching TRBD1. CDR1 is ENHRY, CDR2 SYGVKD, per germline. The CDR3 totals 13 residues.

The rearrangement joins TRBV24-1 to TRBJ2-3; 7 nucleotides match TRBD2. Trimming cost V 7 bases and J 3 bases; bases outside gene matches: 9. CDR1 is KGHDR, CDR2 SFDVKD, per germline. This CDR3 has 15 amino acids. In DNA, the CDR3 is TGTGCCACCAGCGAGCGGGTGGGGGGGACAGATACGCAGTATTTT. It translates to CATSERVGGTDTQYF.

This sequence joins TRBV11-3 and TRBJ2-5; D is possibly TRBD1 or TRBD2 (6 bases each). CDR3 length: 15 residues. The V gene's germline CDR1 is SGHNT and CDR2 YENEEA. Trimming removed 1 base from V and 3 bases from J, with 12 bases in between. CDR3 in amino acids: CASSLGLGGKETQYF. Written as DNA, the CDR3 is TGTGCCAGCAGCTTAGGGTTAGGGGGGAAAGAGACCCAGTACTTC.

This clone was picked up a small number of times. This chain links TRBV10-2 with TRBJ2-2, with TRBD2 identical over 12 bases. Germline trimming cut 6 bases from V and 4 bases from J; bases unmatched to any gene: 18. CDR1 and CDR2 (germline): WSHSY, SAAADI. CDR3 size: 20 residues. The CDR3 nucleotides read TGCGCCAGCAGCTCTTTTCCTGGACTAGCGGGGTGGATGTTCACCGGGGAGCTGTTTTTT. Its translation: CASSSFPGLAGWMFTGELFF.

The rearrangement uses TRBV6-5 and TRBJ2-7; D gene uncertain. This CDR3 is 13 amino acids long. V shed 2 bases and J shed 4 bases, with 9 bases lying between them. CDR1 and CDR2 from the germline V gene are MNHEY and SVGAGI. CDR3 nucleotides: TGTGCCAGCAGTTACGCGACGGATTACGAGCAGTACTTC. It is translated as CASSYATDYEQYF.

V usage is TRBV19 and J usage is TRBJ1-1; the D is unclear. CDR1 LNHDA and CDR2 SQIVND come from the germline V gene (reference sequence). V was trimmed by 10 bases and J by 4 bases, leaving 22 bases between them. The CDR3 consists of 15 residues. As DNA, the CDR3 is TGTGCCACCATTCGAGAGGAGGGTTCGGGCACTGAAGCTTTCTTT. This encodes CATIREEGSGTEAFF.

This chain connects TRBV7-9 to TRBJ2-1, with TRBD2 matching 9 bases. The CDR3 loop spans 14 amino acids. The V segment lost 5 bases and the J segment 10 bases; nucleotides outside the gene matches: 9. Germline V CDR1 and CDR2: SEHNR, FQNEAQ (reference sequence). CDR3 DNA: TGTGCCAGCAGCCCAGGACTAGCGCCCACGGAGCAGTTCTTC. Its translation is CASSPGLAPTEQFF.

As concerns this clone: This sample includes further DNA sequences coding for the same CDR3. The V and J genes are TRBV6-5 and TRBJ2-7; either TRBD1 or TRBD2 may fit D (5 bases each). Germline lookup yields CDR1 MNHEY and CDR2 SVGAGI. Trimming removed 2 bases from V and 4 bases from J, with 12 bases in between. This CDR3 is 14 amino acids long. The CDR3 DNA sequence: TGTGCCAGCAGTTACGGGGGATCACTATACGAGCAGTACTTC. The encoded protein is CASSYGGSLYEQYF.

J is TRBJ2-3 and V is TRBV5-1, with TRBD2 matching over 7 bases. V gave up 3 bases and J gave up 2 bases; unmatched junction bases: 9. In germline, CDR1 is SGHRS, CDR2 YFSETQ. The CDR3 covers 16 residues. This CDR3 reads CASSSGVLAHTDTQYF. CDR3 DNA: TGCGCCAGCAGCTCGGGGGTACTAGCGCACACAGATACGCAGTATTTT. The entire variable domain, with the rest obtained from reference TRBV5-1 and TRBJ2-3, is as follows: KAGVTQTPRYLIKTRGQQVTLSCSPISGHRSVSWYQQTPGQGLQFLFEYFSETQRNKGNFPGRFSGRQFSNSRSEMNVSTLELGDSALYLCASSSGVLAHTDTQYFGPGTRLTVL.

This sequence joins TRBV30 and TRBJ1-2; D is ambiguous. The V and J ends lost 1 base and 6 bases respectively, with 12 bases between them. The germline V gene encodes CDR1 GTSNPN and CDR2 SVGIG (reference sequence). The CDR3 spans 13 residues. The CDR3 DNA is TGTGCCTGGAGTGCTGGGGAAGGTCATGGCTACACCTTC. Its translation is CAWSAGEGHGYTF.

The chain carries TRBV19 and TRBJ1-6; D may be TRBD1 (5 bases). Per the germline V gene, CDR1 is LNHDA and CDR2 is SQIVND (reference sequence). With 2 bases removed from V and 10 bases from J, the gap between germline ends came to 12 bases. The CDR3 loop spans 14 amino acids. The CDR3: CASSIQGWGSPLHF. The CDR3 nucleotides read TGTGCCAGTAGTATACAGGGTTGGGGATCACCCCTCCACTTT.

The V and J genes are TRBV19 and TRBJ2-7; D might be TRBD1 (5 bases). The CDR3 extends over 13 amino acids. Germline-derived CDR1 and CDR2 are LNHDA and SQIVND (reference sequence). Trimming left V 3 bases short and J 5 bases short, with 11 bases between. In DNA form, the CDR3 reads TGTGCCAGTAGTATCCCAGGGCCCAACGAGCAGTACTTC. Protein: CASSIPGPNEQYF.

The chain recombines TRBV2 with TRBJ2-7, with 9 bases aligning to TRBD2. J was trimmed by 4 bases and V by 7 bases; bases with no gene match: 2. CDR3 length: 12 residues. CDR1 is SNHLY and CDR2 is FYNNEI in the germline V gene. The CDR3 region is CASMTSGYEQYF. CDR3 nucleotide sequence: TGTGCCAGCATGACTAGCGGATACGAGCAGTACTTC.